This entry features one TCR beta chain sequence. The data originate from a study of blood T cell repertoires in COVID-19. Sequenced by immunoSEQ multiplex PCR; TCRdb stores in-frame clones only, minus some. The sample contains nearly 250,000 clones, about 89% of which appear only once. This CDR3 spans 14 amino acids. V lost 4 bases to trimming and J lost 6 bases; unmatched junction nucleotides: 7. The germline CDR1 and CDR2 sequences are SGHRS and YFSETQ. The sequence was collected from an older woman who had recovered from COVID-19. The sequencing input was peripheral blood. V is TRBV5-1 and J is TRBJ1-1; 9 bases line up with TRBD1. CDR3: CASSQGQGIPEAFF. DNA of the CDR3: TGCGCCAGCAGCCAGGGACAGGGTATACCTGAAGCTTTCTTT.